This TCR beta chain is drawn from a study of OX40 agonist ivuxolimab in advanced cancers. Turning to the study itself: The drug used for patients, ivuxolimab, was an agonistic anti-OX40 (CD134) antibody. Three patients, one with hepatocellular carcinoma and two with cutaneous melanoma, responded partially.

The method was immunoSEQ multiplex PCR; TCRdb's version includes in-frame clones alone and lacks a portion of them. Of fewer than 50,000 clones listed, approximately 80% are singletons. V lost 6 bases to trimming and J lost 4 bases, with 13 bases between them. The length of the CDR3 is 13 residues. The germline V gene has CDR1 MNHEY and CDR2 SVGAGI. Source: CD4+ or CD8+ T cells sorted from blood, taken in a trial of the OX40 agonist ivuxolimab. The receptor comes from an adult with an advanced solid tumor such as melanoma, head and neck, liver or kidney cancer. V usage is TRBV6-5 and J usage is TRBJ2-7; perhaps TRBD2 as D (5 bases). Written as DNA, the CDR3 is TGTGCCAGCAGAAGGGAGCGAGCTTACGAGCAGTACTTC. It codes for CASRRERAYEQYF.